The next 6 T cell receptor beta chains were all read from a single sample in a study of CD8 T cells in ankylosing spondylitis. Study outcomes and limitations: Apparently characteristic of ankylosing spondylitis blood was a TCR beta motif (about 8 highly homologous variants).

TCRdb re-called the 5' RACE reads with MiXCR, one entry per CDR3 protein. The table lists 800,000 to 900,000 distinct CDR3 sequences, about 12% of them singletons. For these receptors, no antigen is known. The sample consisted of blood, either unsorted or a sorted T cell fraction (not recorded which). These receptors were obtained from a male donor with ankylosing spondylitis.

This clonotype was seen more than once but under ten times. V usage is TRBV7-2 and J usage is TRBJ2-5, with TRBD1 matching 11 bases. The CDR3 loop spans 12 amino acids. In germline, CDR1 is SGHTA, CDR2 FQGNSA. Unmatched junction bases numbered 5, after V lost 6 bases and J lost 11 bases. The CDR3, as DNA: TGTGCCAGCAGACCGGACAGGGGGCTACAGTACTTC. Translated: CASRPDRGLQYF. The full variable domain, completed using reference TRBV7-2 and TRBJ2-5, is GAGVSQSPSNKVTEKGKDVELRCDPISGHTALYWYRQSLGQGLEFLIYFQGNSAPDKSGLPSDRFSAERTGGSVSTLTIQRTQQEDSAVYLCASRPDRGLQYFGPGTRLLVL.

The chain is built from TRBV6-6 and TRBJ1-1, with D possibly being TRBD1 (5 bases). Germline V gene sequence: CDR1 MNHNY, CDR2 SVGAGI (reference sequence). Trimming removed 8 bases from V and 1 base from J, with 11 bases in between. This CDR3 is 13 amino acids long. Written as DNA, the CDR3 is TGTGCCAGCGGGGCGCTCCAGAACACTGAAGCTTTCTTT. This encodes CASGALQNTEAFF.

V and J are TRBV2 and TRBJ1-5, with 7 nucleotides matching TRBD1. V shed 7 bases, J shed 6 bases, and the junction held 12 bases outside the gene matches. The germline gives CDR1 SNHLY, CDR2 FYNNEI. This CDR3 contains 15 residues. This chain's CDR3 is CASTRTGARSQPQHF. The CDR3 bases are TGTGCCAGCACCCGAACAGGGGCGAGGAGTCAGCCCCAGCATTTT. The full variable domain, with the rest looked up from reference TRBV2 and TRBJ1-5, is EPEVTQTPSHQVTQMGQEVILRCVPISNHLYFYWYRQILGQKVEFLVSFYNNEISEKSEIFDDQFSVERPDGSNFTLKIRSTKLEDSAMYFCASTRTGARSQPQHFGDGTRLSIL.

This clonotype appeared a single time. The rearrangement links TRBV15 to TRBJ2-6; D may be TRBD2 (5 bases). The germline gives CDR1 LNHNV, CDR2 YYDKDF (reference sequence). The CDR3 runs to 16 residues. V was clipped by 5 bases and J by 4 bases, with 15 bases between them. The CDR3 sequence is CATSHDRGTGANVLTF. CDR3 in DNA: TGTGCCACCAGCCACGACCGGGGAACCGGGGCCAACGTCCTGACTTTC.

At least ten counts were recorded for this clonotype. The CDR3 loop is CASSPGTASYEQYF. The DNA of the CDR3 is TGTGCCAGCTCACCAGGGACAGCCTCCTACGAGCAGTACTTC. The V call is TRBV18, the J call TRBJ2-7, with TRBD1 identical over 7 bases. The length of the CDR3 is 14 residues. V lost 2 bases, J lost 0 bases, and 1 base stayed unmatched. Germline V gives CDR1 KGHSH, CDR2 LQKENI.

This clonotype has more than one count but fewer than ten. The chain employs TRBV27 and TRBJ1-4; D remains unclear. The CDR3 runs to 13 residues. Germline V lookup: CDR1 MNHEY, CDR2 SMNVEV (reference sequence). Between the trimmed V and J ends, which lost 4 bases and 13 bases, there was a span of 16 bases. The CDR3 is CASSSVPSFLLFF. DNA for the CDR3: TGTGCCAGCAGTTCCGTCCCCTCGTTCTTACTGTTTTTT.